This is a list of T cell receptor beta chains from one sample in a study of cytomegalovirus exposure and HLA in healthy donors. The repertoire was sequenced with immunoSEQ multiplex PCR; TCRdb's copy has only in-frame clones and lacks some. The table gives 85,000 or so clones; the top ten clones make up 1% to 1.4% of it. The source material was PBMCs. These receptors originate from a woman aged 30 to 39 in good health and CMV-seronegative. The CDR3 runs from the conserved cysteine through the conserved F or W. A D gene is named only where the DNA matches it firmly.

v_call: TRBV11-2; d_call: -; j_call: TRBJ1-3; cdr3_nt: TGTGCCAGCAGCTTAGATCAAGCAGGGCCTGGAAACACCATATATTTT; cdr3_aa: CASSLDQAGPGNTIYF
v_call: TRBV18; d_call: -; j_call: TRBJ2-3; cdr3_nt: TGTGCCAGCTCACCAAACACGAATCCAGATACGCAGTATTTT; cdr3_aa: CASSPNTNPDTQYF
v_call: TRBV2; d_call: -; j_call: TRBJ2-2; cdr3_nt: TGTGCCAGCAGCCCCCACAGGGTGGGAAACACCGGGGAGCTGTTTTTT; cdr3_aa: CASSPHRVGNTGELFF
v_call: TRBV19; d_call: TRBD1; j_call: TRBJ2-5; cdr3_nt: TGTGCCAGTAGACCTGGGACAGCGCTAGAGGAGACCCAGTACTTC; cdr3_aa: CASRPGTALEETQYF
v_call: TRBV6-6; d_call: TRBD1; j_call: TRBJ1-2; cdr3_nt: TGTGCCAGCAGTGGCGACAGGGCCCCTAACTATGGCTACACCTTC; cdr3_aa: CASSGDRAPNYGYTF
v_call: TRBV18; d_call: -; j_call: TRBJ1-2; cdr3_nt: TGTGCCAGCTCACCAGGGGCGCGAGGCTACACCTTC; cdr3_aa: CASSPGARGYTF
v_call: TRBV30; d_call: -; j_call: TRBJ2-1; cdr3_nt: TGTGCCTGGAGCGAAAAGGGGACTGGCTCCGACAATGAGCAGTTCTTC; cdr3_aa: CAWSEKGTGSDNEQFF
v_call: TRBV15; d_call: TRBD1; j_call: TRBJ1-2; cdr3_nt: TGTGCCACCAGCAGAGATAAGGGGACAGGGGAGGACTATGGCTACACCTTC; cdr3_aa: CATSRDKGTGEDYGYTF
v_call: TRBV30; d_call: TRBD1; j_call: TRBJ1-2; cdr3_nt: TGTGCCTGGAGTGGGGGACAGGCCGGCTACACCTTC; cdr3_aa: CAWSGGQAGYTF
v_call: TRBV30; d_call: -; j_call: TRBJ2-7; cdr3_nt: TGTGCCTGGAGTGGCGACAGGCAGCTCTCCTACGAGCAGTACTTC; cdr3_aa: CAWSGDRQLSYEQYF
v_call: TRBV5-1; d_call: -; j_call: TRBJ1-1; cdr3_nt: TGCGCCAGCAGCTTGCAAGCTATGAACACTGAAGCTTTCTTT; cdr3_aa: CASSLQAMNTEAFF
v_call: TRBV30; d_call: -; j_call: TRBJ1-2; cdr3_nt: TGTGCCTGGAGCCGACAGATAAACTATGGCTACACCTTC; cdr3_aa: CAWSRQINYGYTF
v_call: TRBV27; d_call: -; j_call: TRBJ2-7; cdr3_nt: TGTGCCAGCAGCCACAGGGATTCGGGCTACGAGCAGTACTTC; cdr3_aa: CASSHRDSGYEQYF
v_call: TRBV13; d_call: -; j_call: TRBJ1-6; cdr3_nt: TGTGCCAGCAGCTTTGGGCACAGGCCTAATTCACCCCTCCACTTT; cdr3_aa: CASSFGHRPNSPLHF
v_call: TRBV19; d_call: TRBD1; j_call: TRBJ1-6; cdr3_nt: TGTGCCAGTAGTTGGACAGGAACTAATTCACCCCTCCACTTT; cdr3_aa: CASSWTGTNSPLHF
v_call: TRBV4-1; d_call: -; j_call: TRBJ2-7; cdr3_nt: TGCGCCAGCAGCCTCAATCTAGATTACGAGCAGTACTTC; cdr3_aa: CASSLNLDYEQYF
v_call: TRBV7-9; d_call: TRBD1; j_call: TRBJ1-1; cdr3_nt: TGTGCCAGCAGCTTAGCTGCAGGGGGGACTGAAGCTTTCTTT; cdr3_aa: CASSLAAGGTEAFF
v_call: TRBV7-9; d_call: TRBD1; j_call: TRBJ1-2; cdr3_nt: TGTGCCAGCAGCGGGACAGGGGAGGGAGGCTACACCTTC; cdr3_aa: CASSGTGEGGYTF
v_call: TRBV10-2; d_call: TRBD1; j_call: TRBJ1-1; cdr3_nt: TGCGCCAGCAGCACAGGGGTGACTGAAGCTTTCTTT; cdr3_aa: CASSTGVTEAFF
v_call: TRBV28; d_call: -; j_call: TRBJ1-4; cdr3_nt: TGTGCCAGCAGCACAGACATGGCTGAAAAACTGTTTTTT; cdr3_aa: CASSTDMAEKLFF
v_call: TRBV7-6; d_call: TRBD1; j_call: TRBJ2-7; cdr3_nt: TGTGCCAGCAGCGTAGGACAGGGATTGGACGAGCAGTACTTC; cdr3_aa: CASSVGQGLDEQYF
v_call: TRBV6-1; d_call: TRBD2; j_call: TRBJ2-7; cdr3_nt: TGTGCCAGCGGAATTAGCGGGGGGGCTGACGAGCAGTACTTC; cdr3_aa: CASGISGGADEQYF
v_call: TRBV13; d_call: -; j_call: TRBJ2-1; cdr3_nt: TGTGCCAGCACCTCCGGGATCGGCGAGCAGTTCTTC; cdr3_aa: CASTSGIGEQFF
v_call: TRBV6-1; d_call: -; j_call: TRBJ2-7; cdr3_nt: TGTGCCAGCAGTGAAGGGTCAGGGGACGACTACGAGCAGTACTTC; cdr3_aa: CASSEGSGDDYEQYF
v_call: TRBV5-1; d_call: -; j_call: TRBJ2-2; cdr3_nt: TGCGCCAGCAGCCCTCGACTAGAGTGGGCCGGGGAGCTGTTTTTT; cdr3_aa: CASSPRLEWAGELFF
v_call: TRBV25-1; d_call: -; j_call: TRBJ2-7; cdr3_nt: TGTGCCAGCAGGCCGGCCGGGGACTACGAGCAGTACTTC; cdr3_aa: CASRPAGDYEQYF
v_call: TRBV29-1; d_call: TRBD2; j_call: TRBJ2-1; cdr3_nt: TGCAGCGTCCCTGGGACTAGAGGGTCATACAATGAGCAGTTCTTC; cdr3_aa: CSVPGTRGSYNEQFF
v_call: TRBV6-1; d_call: -; j_call: TRBJ2-2; cdr3_nt: TGTGCCAGCAGCGGACAGTCTAGCGGGGAGCTGTTTTTT; cdr3_aa: CASSGQSSGELFF
v_call: TRBV7-2; d_call: -; j_call: TRBJ1-5; cdr3_nt: TGTGCCAGCAGCTTAGGTTCTTGGGACTATCAGCCCCAGCATTTT; cdr3_aa: CASSLGSWDYQPQHF
v_call: TRBV7-9; d_call: -; j_call: TRBJ1-1; cdr3_nt: TGTGCCAGCAGCCTCGGGGGTGGGGGGAGCACTGAAGCTTTCTTT; cdr3_aa: CASSLGGGGSTEAFF
v_call: TRBV4-2; d_call: -; j_call: TRBJ2-6; cdr3_nt: TGTGCCAGCAGCCAAGGGGGGCTGAGCTCTGGGGCCAACGTCCTGACTTTC; cdr3_aa: CASSQGGLSSGANVLTF
v_call: TRBV18; d_call: TRBD1; j_call: TRBJ1-2; cdr3_nt: TGTGCCAGCTCACCGGGACAGCCGAACTATGGCTACACCTTC; cdr3_aa: CASSPGQPNYGYTF
v_call: TRBV6-6; d_call: -; j_call: TRBJ2-7; cdr3_nt: TGTGCCAGCAGCGACTACTACGAGCAGTACTTC; cdr3_aa: CASSDYYEQYF
v_call: TRBV19; d_call: -; j_call: TRBJ2-3; cdr3_nt: TGTGCCAGTAGTATGGGACTTTCCACAGATACGCAGTATTTT; cdr3_aa: CASSMGLSTDTQYF
v_call: TRBV5-1; d_call: -; j_call: TRBJ1-4; cdr3_nt: TGCGCCAGCAGCTTGGGCGGGGTTAATGAAAAACTGTTTTTT; cdr3_aa: CASSLGGVNEKLFF
v_call: TRBV13; d_call: -; j_call: TRBJ2-1; cdr3_nt: TGTGCCAGCAGCAACCCTAGCGACCCCAATAATGAGCAGTTCTTC; cdr3_aa: CASSNPSDPNNEQFF
v_call: TRBV2; d_call: TRBD1; j_call: TRBJ1-4; cdr3_nt: TGTGCCAGCAGTGAAAGGGGGACAGCAACTAATGAAAAACTGTTTTTT; cdr3_aa: CASSERGTATNEKLFF
v_call: TRBV30; d_call: -; j_call: TRBJ2-5; cdr3_nt: TGTGCCTGGAGTGTAACCTCGGCGGGAACCCTTGGGACCCAGTACTTC; cdr3_aa: CAWSVTSAGTLGTQYF
v_call: TRBV6-1; d_call: -; j_call: TRBJ1-5; cdr3_nt: TGTGCCAGCAGTGAAGCCCCGCAGCCCCAGCATTTT; cdr3_aa: CASSEAPQPQHF
v_call: TRBV5-6; d_call: TRBD2; j_call: TRBJ2-2; cdr3_nt: TGTGCCAGCAGCCGGACTAGCACCGGGGAGCTGTTTTTT; cdr3_aa: CASSRTSTGELFF